One sample yielded the 8 T cell receptor beta chains listed below, sequenced in a study of T cell changes during pregnancy in multiple sclerosis. Assay used: immunoSEQ multiplex PCR; TCRdb lists only in-frame clones, some missing. The table lists 40,000 to 45,000 clones, about 88% of them singletons. Sequenced here: CD4+ T cells from peripheral blood mononuclear cells, sampled in the first trimester of pregnancy. The receptors shown here come from a female donor with multiple sclerosis, enrolled in a pregnancy study.

The chain is built from TRBV10-1 and TRBJ2-5; maybe TRBD1 (6 bases). The CDR3 has 15 amino acids. V dropped 9 bases and J dropped 5 bases, with 22 bases sitting between them. Per germline, CDR1 WNHNN and CDR2 SYGVQD (reference sequence). The DNA of the CDR3 is TGCGCCAGTATAAATAGTGCACAGGGTAGGGAGACCCAGTACTTC. Encoded protein: CASINSAQGRETQYF.

The gene calls are TRBV11-1 and TRBJ2-5, with a possible D match to TRBD2 (6 bases). The CDR3 is 16 residues long. CDR1 and CDR2 (germline): SGHAT, FQDESV (reference sequence). V shed 5 bases and J shed 4 bases, with 20 bases lying between them. This CDR3 is CASSLGGGLPTETQYF. The DNA of the CDR3 is TGTGCCAGCAGCCTTGGGGGAGGCCTCCCTACAGAGACCCAGTACTTC.

The chain has TRBV18 and TRBJ2-3; no reliable D call. Germline lookup yields CDR1 KGHSH and CDR2 LQKENI. V was pared by 6 bases and J by 3 bases, with 16 bases between. CDR3 length equals 15 residues. The DNA of the CDR3 is TGTGCCAGCTCCCCTCCCCCAGGAAGGACAGATACGCAGTATTTT. This codes for CASSPPPGRTDTQYF.

The chain has TRBV27 and TRBJ2-1, with D possibly TRBD2 on 9 matching bases. The CDR3 runs to 18 residues. Germline values: CDR1 MNHEY, CDR2 SMNVEV (reference sequence). The V end was cut by 8 bases, the J end by 10 bases, with 33 bases between. This CDR3 is CASAGTGIRGRGGEEQFF. In DNA, the CDR3 is TGTGCCAGCGCCGGGACAGGTATACGAGGGCGCGGGGGGGAAGAGCAGTTCTTC.

The chain carries TRBV11-2 and TRBJ1-2, with 11 bases lining up with TRBD1. This CDR3 comprises 15 residues. The J segment lost 9 bases and the V segment lost 1 base, leaving 7 bases of the junction unmatched. Germline CDR1 and CDR2: SGHAT and FQNNGV. The CDR3 protein is CASSLGDRGIRSYTF. CDR3 nucleotides: TGTGCCAGCAGCTTAGGGGACAGGGGGATTCGGAGCTACACCTTC. Looking up the rest from reference TRBV11-2 and TRBJ1-2 gives the full variable domain: EAGVAQSPRYKIIEKRQSVAFWCNPISGHATLYWYQQILGQGPKLLIQFQNNGVVDDSQLPKDRFSAERLKGVDSTLKIQPAKLEDSAVYLCASSLGDRGIRSYTFGSGTRLTVV.

The chain joins TRBV2 to TRBJ2-5, with D tentatively TRBD2 (5 bases). The CDR3 loop spans 14 amino acids. Germline CDR1 and CDR2: SNHLY and FYNNEI. V was cut by 7 bases and J by 3 bases, with 15 bases left in between. The CDR3 sequence: CASTGGGFEETQYF. The CDR3 region has the DNA TGTGCCAGCACTGGAGGCGGGTTCGAAGAGACCCAGTACTTC. Supplemented by reference TRBV2 and TRBJ2-5, the full variable domain reads EPEVTQTPSHQVTQMGQEVILRCVPISNHLYFYWYRQILGQKVEFLVSFYNNEISEKSEIFDDQFSVERPDGSNFTLKIRSTKLEDSAMYFCASTGGGFEETQYFGPGTRLLVL.

The rearrangement joins TRBV21-1 to TRBJ2-7; the D call TRBD2 from the table was never checked on the DNA. TRBV21-1 is deemed a pseudogene. The CDR3 sequence is 14 residues long. The CDR3 bases are TGTGCCAGCAGGGGGGGACGATCGGTCTACGAGCAGTACTTC. Protein: CASRGGRSVYEQYF.

The gene calls are TRBV7-9 and TRBJ2-7; 9 bases map to TRBD2. The CDR3 has 14 amino acids. CDR1 is SEHNR and CDR2 is FQNEAQ in the germline V gene (reference sequence). J lost 7 bases, V lost 1 base, and 5 bases had no gene match. CDR3 sequence reads: CASSLEAGGSEQYF. The CDR3 nucleotides are TGTGCCAGCAGCTTAGAAGCGGGAGGTTCGGAGCAGTACTTC.